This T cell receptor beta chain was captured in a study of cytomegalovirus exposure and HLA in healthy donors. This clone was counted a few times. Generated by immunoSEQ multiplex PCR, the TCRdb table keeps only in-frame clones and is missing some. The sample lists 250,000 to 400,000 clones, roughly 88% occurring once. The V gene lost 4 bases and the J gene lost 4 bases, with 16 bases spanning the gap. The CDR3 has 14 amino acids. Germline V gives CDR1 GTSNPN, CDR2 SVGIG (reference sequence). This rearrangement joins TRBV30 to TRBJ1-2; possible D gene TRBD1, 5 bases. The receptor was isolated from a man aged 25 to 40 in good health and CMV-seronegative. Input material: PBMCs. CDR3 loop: CAWTLGGTVYGYTF. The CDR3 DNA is TGTGCCTGGACCCTCGGGGGAACCGTCTATGGCTACACCTTC.